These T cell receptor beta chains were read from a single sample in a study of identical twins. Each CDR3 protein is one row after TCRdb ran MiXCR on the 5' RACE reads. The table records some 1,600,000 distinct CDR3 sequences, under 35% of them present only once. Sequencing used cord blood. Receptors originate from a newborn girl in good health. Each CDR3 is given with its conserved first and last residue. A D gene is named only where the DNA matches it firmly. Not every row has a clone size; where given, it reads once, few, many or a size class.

cdr3_nt: TGTGCCAGCAGTCCCGGGACATCGAACACTGAAGCTTTCTTT; cdr3_aa: CASSPGTSNTEAFF; v_call: TRBV6-4; j_call: TRBJ1-1; d_call: .; cdr3_length: 14; clone_size: .
cdr3_nt: TGTGCCAGCAGCCAAGACCCCTATAATTCACCCCTCCACTTT; cdr3_aa: CASSQDPYNSPLHF; v_call: TRBV3-1; j_call: TRBJ1-6; d_call: .; cdr3_length: 14; clone_size: .
cdr3_nt: TGTGCCAGCAGCAACCCGATAGGGCGGTCCTACAATGAGCAGTTCTTC; cdr3_aa: CASSNPIGRSYNEQFF; v_call: TRBV21-1; j_call: TRBJ2-1; d_call: .; cdr3_length: 16; clone_size: .
cdr3_nt: TGTGCCACCAGTAATCAGCGGGGGGAAGAGACCCAGTACTTC; cdr3_aa: CATSNQRGEETQYF; v_call: TRBV10-3; j_call: TRBJ2-5; d_call: TRBD2; cdr3_length: 14; clone_size: .
cdr3_nt: TGTGCCAGCAGCTCCGGGACCTGGAATGAGCAGTTCTTC; cdr3_aa: CASSSGTWNEQFF; v_call: TRBV11-3; j_call: TRBJ2-1; d_call: .; cdr3_length: 13; clone_size: few
cdr3_nt: TGCGCCAGCAGTGATGGGGGCCCATACAATGAGCAGTTCTTC; cdr3_aa: CASSDGGPYNEQFF; v_call: TRBV10-1; j_call: TRBJ2-1; d_call: .; cdr3_length: 14; clone_size: few
cdr3_nt: TGTGCCAGCAGCTTACGGGGAGATGGCTACAATGAGCAGTTCTTC; cdr3_aa: CASSLRGDGYNEQFF; v_call: TRBV7-9; j_call: TRBJ2-1; d_call: .; cdr3_length: 15; clone_size: .
cdr3_nt: TGTGCCAGCAGTTTACCCGTAGCGGGAGGGATCAATGAGCAGTTCTTC; cdr3_aa: CASSLPVAGGINEQFF; v_call: TRBV28; j_call: TRBJ2-1; d_call: TRBD2; cdr3_length: 16; clone_size: .
cdr3_nt: TGTGCCAGCAGTTACGGGGACAGGGAAGAGACCCAGTTCTTC; cdr3_aa: CASSYGDREETQFF; v_call: TRBV6-5; j_call: TRBJ2-1; d_call: TRBD1; cdr3_length: 14; clone_size: .
cdr3_nt: TGCAGCAAAGACAGGGGGCATGGCTACACCTTC; cdr3_aa: CSKDRGHGYTF; v_call: TRBV20-1; j_call: TRBJ1-2; d_call: TRBD1; cdr3_length: 11; clone_size: few
cdr3_nt: TGTGCCGAAACTAGCGGACCTTACAATGAGCAGTTCTTC; cdr3_aa: CAETSGPYNEQFF; v_call: TRBV6-6; j_call: TRBJ2-1; d_call: TRBD2; cdr3_length: 13; clone_size: .
cdr3_nt: TGTGCCAGCGGACCGGGTTGGGCTGGCGATGAGCAGTACTTC; cdr3_aa: CASGPGWAGDEQYF; v_call: TRBV10-3; j_call: TRBJ2-4; d_call: .; cdr3_length: 14; clone_size: .
cdr3_nt: TGCAGTGCTAGGTGGGCCAGGTACGACTATGGCTACACCTTC; cdr3_aa: CSARWARYDYGYTF; v_call: TRBV20-1; j_call: TRBJ1-2; d_call: .; cdr3_length: 14; clone_size: few
cdr3_nt: TGTGCCAGCAGCAAAGGGACAGGGAACGACGAGCAGTACTTC; cdr3_aa: CASSKGTGNDEQYF; v_call: TRBV12-3/TRBV12-4; j_call: TRBJ2-7; d_call: TRBD1; cdr3_length: 14; clone_size: many
cdr3_nt: TGTGCCAGCAGAAGACAGACTTATGGCTACACCTTC; cdr3_aa: CASRRQTYGYTF; v_call: TRBV12-3/TRBV12-4; j_call: TRBJ1-2; d_call: .; cdr3_length: 12; clone_size: .
cdr3_nt: TGTGCCAGCAGTGAAGCGCTTCCCACTGAAGCTTTCTTT; cdr3_aa: CASSEALPTEAFF; v_call: TRBV2; j_call: TRBJ1-1; d_call: .; cdr3_length: 13; clone_size: .
cdr3_nt: TGCAGTGCCGCACCTAGACAGTCCACAGATACGCAGTATTTT; cdr3_aa: CSAAPRQSTDTQYF; v_call: TRBV20-1; j_call: TRBJ2-3; d_call: .; cdr3_length: 14; clone_size: .
cdr3_nt: TGCGCCAGCAGCCAAGATCGGCGGGGGGTTCCCTACGAGCAGTACTTC; cdr3_aa: CASSQDRRGVPYEQYF; v_call: TRBV4-1; j_call: TRBJ2-7; d_call: TRBD2; cdr3_length: 16; clone_size: .
cdr3_nt: TGTGCCAGCAGTTTAGCGGGGATGGAACAAGAGACCCAGTACTTC; cdr3_aa: CASSLAGMEQETQYF; v_call: TRBV28; j_call: TRBJ2-5; d_call: .; cdr3_length: 15; clone_size: few
cdr3_nt: TGTGCCAGCAGTTTAGATAGAGAAACAGATACGCAGTATTTT; cdr3_aa: CASSLDRETDTQYF; v_call: TRBV6-2/TRBV6-3; j_call: TRBJ2-3; d_call: .; cdr3_length: 14; clone_size: few
cdr3_nt: TGTGCCAGCAGTACGGACAGGAGCTCCTATAATTCACCCCTCCACTTT; cdr3_aa: CASSTDRSSYNSPLHF; v_call: TRBV27; j_call: TRBJ1-6; d_call: TRBD1; cdr3_length: 16; clone_size: few
cdr3_nt: TGTGCCAGCAGTGAACGCGCGGGACTAGGGGTTGAGCAGTTCTTC; cdr3_aa: CASSERAGLGVEQFF; v_call: TRBV2; j_call: TRBJ2-1; d_call: TRBD2; cdr3_length: 15; clone_size: .
cdr3_nt: TGCAGTGCTAGAGTGTCGTTGTCAGGGCGCAACAATCAGCCCCAGCATTTT; cdr3_aa: CSARVSLSGRNNQPQHF; v_call: TRBV20-1; j_call: TRBJ1-5; d_call: .; cdr3_length: 17; clone_size: .
cdr3_nt: TGCAGCTCCCTATTCAGGGAGCAGTTCTTC; cdr3_aa: CSSLFREQFF; v_call: TRBV29-1; j_call: TRBJ2-1; d_call: .; cdr3_length: 10; clone_size: few
cdr3_nt: TGTGCCACCAGTGAGGGAGGGGGCATCACCGGGGAGCTGTTTTTT; cdr3_aa: CATSEGGGITGELFF; v_call: TRBV24-1; j_call: TRBJ2-2; d_call: .; cdr3_length: 15; clone_size: .
cdr3_nt: TGTGCCAGCAGTGGGGGTAGCGGGAGCTACAATGAGCAGTACTTC; cdr3_aa: CASSGGSGSYNEQYF; v_call: TRBV25-1; j_call: TRBJ2-7; d_call: TRBD2; cdr3_length: 15; clone_size: .
cdr3_nt: TGTGCCAGCATAGGGGAGTATGAGCAGTTCTTC; cdr3_aa: CASIGEYEQFF; v_call: TRBV25-1; j_call: TRBJ2-1; d_call: .; cdr3_length: 11; clone_size: .
cdr3_nt: TGTGCCAGCAGTTTGGGTGTGCGGGGGGGATCGTACAATGAGCAGTTCTTC; cdr3_aa: CASSLGVRGGSYNEQFF; v_call: TRBV12-3/TRBV12-4; j_call: TRBJ2-1; d_call: TRBD2; cdr3_length: 17; clone_size: .
cdr3_nt: TGCAGTGCCTTACAGGGGTATACCTACGAGCAGTACTTC; cdr3_aa: CSALQGYTYEQYF; v_call: TRBV20-1; j_call: TRBJ2-7; d_call: TRBD1; cdr3_length: 13; clone_size: .
cdr3_nt: TGTGCCAGCAGTTTAGGCGTTTACTATGGCTACACCTTC; cdr3_aa: CASSLGVYYGYTF; v_call: TRBV12-3/TRBV12-4; j_call: TRBJ1-2; d_call: .; cdr3_length: 13; clone_size: .
cdr3_nt: TGTGCCACCAGCAGATCTACCAGAACTGAAGCTTTCTTT; cdr3_aa: CATSRSTRTEAFF; v_call: TRBV15; j_call: TRBJ1-1; d_call: .; cdr3_length: 13; clone_size: few
cdr3_nt: TGTGCCAGCAGTGAGACAGGGGTCTACAATGAGCAGTTCTTC; cdr3_aa: CASSETGVYNEQFF; v_call: TRBV25-1; j_call: TRBJ2-1; d_call: TRBD1; cdr3_length: 14; clone_size: .
cdr3_nt: TGTGCCAGCAGCCTCCAGACAGACTTTAATGAAAAACTGTTTTTT; cdr3_aa: CASSLQTDFNEKLFF; v_call: TRBV4-2; j_call: TRBJ1-4; d_call: .; cdr3_length: 15; clone_size: .
cdr3_nt: TGTGCCAGCAGCCAAGTTCGTACGGAGCAGTACTTC; cdr3_aa: CASSQVRTEQYF; v_call: TRBV14; j_call: TRBJ2-5; d_call: .; cdr3_length: 12; clone_size: many
cdr3_nt: TGCGCCAGCAGCCAAACTGGACTGAGCACAGATACGCAGTATTTT; cdr3_aa: CASSQTGLSTDTQYF; v_call: TRBV4-1; j_call: TRBJ2-3; d_call: .; cdr3_length: 15; clone_size: many
cdr3_nt: TGTGCCAGCAGCCCGTCGGGGGGGGAGGCCTACAATGAGCAGTTCTTC; cdr3_aa: CASSPSGGEAYNEQFF; v_call: TRBV13; j_call: TRBJ2-1; d_call: TRBD2; cdr3_length: 16; clone_size: few